This TCR beta chain was documented in a study of CD8 T cells in Susac syndrome. The CDR3 length is 16 residues. Trimming cost V 5 bases and J 6 bases; bases outside gene matches: 15. Germline-derived CDR1 and CDR2 are SGHTA and FQGNSA. An amount of RNA that ranged from 0.5 to 1 ug was reverse transcribed with random hexamers. TCRdb re-called the immunoSEQ multiplex PCR reads with MiXCR, one entry per CDR3 protein. The sample has some 450,000 distinct CDR3 sequences, more than 70% seen once; the top ten hold around 0.12%. Input material: CD8+ T cells from PBMCs. The origin of this receptor is a human donor with multiple sclerosis. V usage is TRBV7-2 and J usage is TRBJ1-2; 7 positions match TRBD1. In nucleotides, the CDR3 is TGTGCCAGCAGCCATACCCTAGCCAGGGGGGTGGATGGCTACACCTTC. Its protein is CASSHTLARGVDGYTF.